What follows are 3 T cell receptor beta chains derived from one specimen sequenced in a study of cytomegalovirus exposure and HLA in healthy donors. It was with 60 Vbeta and 13 Jbeta primers that the PCR ran. The method was immunoSEQ multiplex PCR; TCRdb's version includes in-frame clones alone and lacks a portion of them. Among around 67,000 clones listed, over 75% were seen once. Sequenced input: PBMCs. The receptors originated from a woman aged 25 to 39 in good health and CMV-seropositive.

The chain uses TRBV29-1 and TRBJ1-4; tentatively, D is TRBD1 (6 bases). In germline, CDR1 is SQVTM, CDR2 ANQGSEA. This CDR3 spans 15 amino acids. V dropped 0 bases and J dropped 10 bases, with 18 bases sitting between them. The CDR3 DNA sequence: TGCAGCGTTGAAGATCCGGGGGGGGGCCTCGGAAAACTGTTTTTT. Translated: CSVEDPGGGLGKLFF.

The V call is TRBV4-2, the J call TRBJ1-1; TRBD1 is a possible D gene (6 bases). CDR1 and CDR2 (germline): LGHNA, YNFKEQ. V was clipped by 2 bases and J by 1 base, with 14 bases between them. The CDR3 has 16 amino acids. The CDR3 sequence is CASSQYIRGENTEAFF. Here the CDR3 DNA reads TGTGCCAGCAGCCAATATATCAGGGGAGAGAACACTGAAGCTTTCTTT.

The chain uses TRBV7-9 and TRBJ2-5, with D tentatively TRBD1 (5 bases). Germline V lookup: CDR1 SEHNR, CDR2 FQNEAQ (reference sequence). V was cut by 3 bases and J by 1 base, with 15 bases left in between. The CDR3 is made up of 16 amino acids. Here the CDR3 reads CASSFPRGPLQETQYF. DNA of the CDR3: TGTGCCAGCAGCTTTCCTAGGGGCCCCCTCCAAGAGACCCAGTACTTC.